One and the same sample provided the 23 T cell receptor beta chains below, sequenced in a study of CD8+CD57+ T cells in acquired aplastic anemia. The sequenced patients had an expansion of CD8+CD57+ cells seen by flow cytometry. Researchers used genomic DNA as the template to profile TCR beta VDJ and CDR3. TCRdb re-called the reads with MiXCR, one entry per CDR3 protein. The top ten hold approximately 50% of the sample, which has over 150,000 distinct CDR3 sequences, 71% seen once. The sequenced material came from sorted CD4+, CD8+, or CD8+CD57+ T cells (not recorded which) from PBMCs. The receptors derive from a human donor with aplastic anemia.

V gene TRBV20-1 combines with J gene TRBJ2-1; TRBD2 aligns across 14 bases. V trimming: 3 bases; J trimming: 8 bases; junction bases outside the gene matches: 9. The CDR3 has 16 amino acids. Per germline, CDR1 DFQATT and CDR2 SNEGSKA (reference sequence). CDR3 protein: CSASKGTSGGRDEQFF. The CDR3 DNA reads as TGCAGTGCTAGCAAAGGGACTAGCGGGGGTCGCGATGAGCAGTTCTTC.

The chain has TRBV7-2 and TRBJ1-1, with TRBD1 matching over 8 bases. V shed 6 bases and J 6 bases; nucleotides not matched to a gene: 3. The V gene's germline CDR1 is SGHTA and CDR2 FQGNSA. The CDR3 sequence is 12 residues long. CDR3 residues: CASRSDRAEAFF. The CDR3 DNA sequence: TGTGCCAGCAGATCGGACAGGGCTGAAGCTTTCTTT.

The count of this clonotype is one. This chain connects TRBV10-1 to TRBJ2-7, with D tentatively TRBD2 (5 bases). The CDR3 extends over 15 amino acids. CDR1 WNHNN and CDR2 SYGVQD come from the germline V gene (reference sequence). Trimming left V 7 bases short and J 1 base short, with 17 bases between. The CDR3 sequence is CASTIWRVGSYEQYF. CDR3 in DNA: TGCGCCAGCACGATATGGCGGGTGGGGTCCTACGAGCAGTACTTC.

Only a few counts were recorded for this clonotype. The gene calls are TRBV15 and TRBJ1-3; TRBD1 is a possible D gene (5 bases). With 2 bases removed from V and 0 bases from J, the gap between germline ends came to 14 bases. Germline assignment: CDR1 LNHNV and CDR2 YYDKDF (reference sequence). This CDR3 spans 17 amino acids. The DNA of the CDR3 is TGTGCCACCAGCAGAACACGGGGCCTAAGCTCTGGAAACACCATATATTTT. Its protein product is CATSRTRGLSSGNTIYF.

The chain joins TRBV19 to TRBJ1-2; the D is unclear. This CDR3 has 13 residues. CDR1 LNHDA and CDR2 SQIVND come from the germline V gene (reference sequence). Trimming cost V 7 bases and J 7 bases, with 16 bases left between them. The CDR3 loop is CASIGSWACGYTF. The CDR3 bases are TGTGCCAGTATAGGCAGCTGGGCATGTGGCTACACCTTC.

CDR3 sequence: CASSDVEDTQYF. DNA of the CDR3: TGTGCCAGCAGCGATGTGGAAGATACGCAGTATTTT. This rearrangement joins TRBV7-9 to TRBJ2-3; D uncertain. V was clipped by 5 bases and J by 5 bases, with 8 bases between them. The CDR3 contains 12 residues. Per the germline V gene, CDR1 is SEHNR and CDR2 is FQNEAQ (reference sequence).

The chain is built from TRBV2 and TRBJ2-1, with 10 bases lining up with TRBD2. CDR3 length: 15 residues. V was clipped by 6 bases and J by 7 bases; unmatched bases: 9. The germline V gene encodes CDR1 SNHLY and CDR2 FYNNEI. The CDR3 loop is CASRAASGGGNEQFF. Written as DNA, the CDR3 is TGTGCCAGCAGAGCGGCTAGCGGGGGCGGGAATGAGCAGTTCTTC.

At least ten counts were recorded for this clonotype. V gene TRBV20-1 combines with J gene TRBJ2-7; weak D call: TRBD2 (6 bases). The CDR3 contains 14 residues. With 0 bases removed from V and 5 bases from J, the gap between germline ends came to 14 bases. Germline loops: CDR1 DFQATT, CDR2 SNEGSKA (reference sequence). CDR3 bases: TGCAGTGCTAGAGATCCTTCGGGAGTTAACGAGCAGTACTTC. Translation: CSARDPSGVNEQYF.

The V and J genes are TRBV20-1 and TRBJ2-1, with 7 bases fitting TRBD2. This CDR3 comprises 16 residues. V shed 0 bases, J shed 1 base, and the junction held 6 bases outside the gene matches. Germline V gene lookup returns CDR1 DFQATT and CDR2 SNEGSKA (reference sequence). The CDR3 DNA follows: TGCAGTGCTAGAGATGGAGGGCGGGGGTCCTACAATGAGCAGTTCTTC. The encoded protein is CSARDGGRGSYNEQFF.

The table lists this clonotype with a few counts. CDR3 loop: CASSSGDRGYNEQFF. DNA for the CDR3: TGTGCCAGCAGCTCCGGGGACAGGGGATACAATGAGCAGTTCTTC. The chain uses TRBV7-6 and TRBJ2-1, with 10 positions matching TRBD1. Per germline, CDR1 SGHVS and CDR2 FNYEAQ. V shed 4 bases and J 4 bases; nucleotides not matched to a gene: 4. The CDR3 spans 15 residues.

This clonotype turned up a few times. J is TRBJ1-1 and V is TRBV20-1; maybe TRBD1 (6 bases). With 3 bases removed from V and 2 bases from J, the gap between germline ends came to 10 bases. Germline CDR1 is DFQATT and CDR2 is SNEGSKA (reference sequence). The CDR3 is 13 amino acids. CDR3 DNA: TGCAGTGCTAGTGGGGGACACAACACTGAAGCTTTCTTT. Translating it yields CSASGGHNTEAFF.

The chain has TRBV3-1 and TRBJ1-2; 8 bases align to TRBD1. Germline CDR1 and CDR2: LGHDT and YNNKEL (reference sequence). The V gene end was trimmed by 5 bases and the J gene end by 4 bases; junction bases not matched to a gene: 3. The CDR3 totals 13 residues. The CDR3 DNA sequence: TGTGCCAGCAGCATCGGGACAGGCTATGGCTACACCTTC. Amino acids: CASSIGTGYGYTF.

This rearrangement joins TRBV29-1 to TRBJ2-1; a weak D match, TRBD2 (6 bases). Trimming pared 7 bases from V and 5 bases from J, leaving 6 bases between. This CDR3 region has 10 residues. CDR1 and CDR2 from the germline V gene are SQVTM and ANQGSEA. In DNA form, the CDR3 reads TGCAGCGCGGGGGACAATGAGCAGTTCTTC. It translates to CSAGDNEQFF.

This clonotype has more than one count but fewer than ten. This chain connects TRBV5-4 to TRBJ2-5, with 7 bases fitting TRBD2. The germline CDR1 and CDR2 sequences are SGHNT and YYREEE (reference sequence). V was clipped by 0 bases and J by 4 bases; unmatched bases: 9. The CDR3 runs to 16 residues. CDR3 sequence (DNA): TGTGCCAGCAGCTTGGATGGGGGAGGGACGGGAGAGACCCAGTACTTC. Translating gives CASSLDGGGTGETQYF.

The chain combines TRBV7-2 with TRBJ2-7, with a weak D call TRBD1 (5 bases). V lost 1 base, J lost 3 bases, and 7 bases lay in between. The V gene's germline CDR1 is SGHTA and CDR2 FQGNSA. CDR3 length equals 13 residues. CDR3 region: CASSLGGGYEQYF. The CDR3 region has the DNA TGTGCCAGCAGCTTAGGGGGCGGCTACGAGCAGTACTTC.

The CDR3, as DNA: TGTGCCAGCAGCGCCCGGTCAATACAGGGGTCAGAGGTTAGAGAGACCCAGTACTTC. As protein: CASSARSIQGSEVRETQYF. V and J are TRBV7-9 and TRBJ2-5; TRBD1 agrees at 7 bases. Unmatched junction bases numbered 22, after V lost 5 bases and J lost 4 bases. This CDR3 is 19 amino acids long. From germline, CDR1 is SEHNR and CDR2 FQNEAQ (reference sequence).

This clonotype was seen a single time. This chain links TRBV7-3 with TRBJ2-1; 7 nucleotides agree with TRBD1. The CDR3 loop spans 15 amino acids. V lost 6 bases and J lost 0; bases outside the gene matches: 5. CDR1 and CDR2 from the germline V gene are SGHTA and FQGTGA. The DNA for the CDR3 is TGTGCCAGCAGTTCACAGGGGAGCTCCTACAATGAGCAGTTCTTC. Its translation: CASSSQGSSYNEQFF.

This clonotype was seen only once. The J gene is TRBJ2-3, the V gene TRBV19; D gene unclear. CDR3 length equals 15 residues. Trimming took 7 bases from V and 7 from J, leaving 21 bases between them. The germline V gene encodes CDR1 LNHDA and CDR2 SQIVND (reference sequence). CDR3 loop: CASTSLSQVPNTQYF. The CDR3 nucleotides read TGTGCCAGTACCTCCCTTAGCCAGGTCCCGAATACGCAGTATTTT.

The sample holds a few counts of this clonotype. This CDR3 reads CASSLATQGPYNEQFF. In nucleotides, the CDR3 is TGTGCCAGCAGCTTAGCCACGCAGGGTCCCTACAATGAGCAGTTCTTC. The chain uses TRBV7-9 and TRBJ2-1, with D perhaps matching TRBD1 (5 bases). The CDR3 spans 16 residues. Trimming cost V 0 bases and J 2 bases, with 11 bases left between them. Germline V gene data show CDR1 as SEHNR and CDR2 as FQNEAQ (reference sequence).

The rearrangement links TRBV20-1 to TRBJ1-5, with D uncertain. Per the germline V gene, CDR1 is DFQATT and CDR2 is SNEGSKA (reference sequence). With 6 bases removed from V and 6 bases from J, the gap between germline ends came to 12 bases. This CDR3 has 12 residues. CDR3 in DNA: TGCAGTGCCGTCGGTTGGGGTCAGCCCCAGCATTTT. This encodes CSAVGWGQPQHF.

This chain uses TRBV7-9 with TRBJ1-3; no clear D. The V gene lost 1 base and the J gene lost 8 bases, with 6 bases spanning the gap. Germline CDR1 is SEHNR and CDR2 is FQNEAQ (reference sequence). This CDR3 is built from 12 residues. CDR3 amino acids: CASSLGGDTIYF. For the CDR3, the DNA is TGTGCCAGCAGCTTAGGGGGAGACACCATATATTTT. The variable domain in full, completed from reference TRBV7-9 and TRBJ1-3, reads DTGVSQNPRHKITKRGQNVTFRCDPISEHNRLYWYRQTLGQGPEFLTYFQNEAQLEKSRLLSDRFSAERPKGSFSTLEIQRTEQGDSAMYLCASSLGGDTIYFGEGSWLTVV.

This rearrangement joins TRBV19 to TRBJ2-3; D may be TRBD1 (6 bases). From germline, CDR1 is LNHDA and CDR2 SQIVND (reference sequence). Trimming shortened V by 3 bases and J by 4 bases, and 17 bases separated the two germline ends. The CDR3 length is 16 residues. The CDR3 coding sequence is TGTGCCAGTAGTATCCGAACAGGGAGTTGGGCAGATACGCAGTATTTT. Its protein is CASSIRTGSWADTQYF.

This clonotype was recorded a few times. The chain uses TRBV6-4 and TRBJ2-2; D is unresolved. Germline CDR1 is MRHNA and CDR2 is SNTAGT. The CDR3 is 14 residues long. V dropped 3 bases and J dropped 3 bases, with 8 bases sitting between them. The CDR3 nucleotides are TGTGCCAGCAGTGATAACAGTCACACCGGGGAGCTGTTTTTT. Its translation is CASSDNSHTGELFF.